This TCR beta chain was captured in a study of OX40 agonist ivuxolimab in advanced cancers. Study in general: Intravenous ivuxolimab was administered to patients every 2 weeks at 0.01 to 10 mg/kg.

Method: immunoSEQ multiplex PCR; TCRdb's copy keeps in-frame clones and lacks some. This sample has about 48,000 clones, with more than 80% found just once. The germline V gene has CDR1 SNHLY and CDR2 FYNNEI. The V gene end was trimmed by 8 bases and the J gene end by 5 bases; junction bases not matched to a gene: 7. The CDR3 runs 14 residues. The J gene is TRBJ2-3, the V gene TRBV2; 10 bases match TRBD2. This TCR came from an adult with an advanced solid tumor such as melanoma, head and neck, liver or kidney cancer. Sequenced here: CD4+ or CD8+ T cells sorted from blood, sampled in a trial of the OX40 agonist ivuxolimab. CDR3 sequence (DNA): TGTGCCAGCGGCGGGACTAGCGTCGGAGATACGCAGTATTTT. Translating gives CASGGTSVGDTQYF.